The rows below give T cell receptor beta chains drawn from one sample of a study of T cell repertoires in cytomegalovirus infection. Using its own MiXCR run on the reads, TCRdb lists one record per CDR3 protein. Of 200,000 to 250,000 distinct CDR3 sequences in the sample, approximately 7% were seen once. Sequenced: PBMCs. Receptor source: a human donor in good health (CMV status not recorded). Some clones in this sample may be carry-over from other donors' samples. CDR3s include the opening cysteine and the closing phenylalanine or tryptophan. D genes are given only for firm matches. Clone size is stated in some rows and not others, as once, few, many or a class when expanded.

cdr3_aa: CASSLDGPEFNEQFF
cdr3_nt: TGTGCCAGCAGCTTAGATGGCCCAGAGTTCAATGAGCAGTTCTTC
v_call: TRBV7-2
clone_size: many
j_call: TRBJ2-1
d_call: .

cdr3_aa: CASSLGGQDEQFF
cdr3_nt: TGCGCCAGCAGCTTGGGGGGGCAGGATGAGCAGTTCTTC
v_call: TRBV5-1
clone_size: .
j_call: TRBJ2-1
d_call: .

cdr3_aa: CASSSAGDQPQHF
cdr3_nt: TGTGCCAGCAGCTCAGCAGGGGATCAGCCCCAGCATTTT
v_call: TRBV7-2
clone_size: many
j_call: TRBJ1-5
d_call: .

cdr3_aa: CASSFGVGYQETQYF
cdr3_nt: TGTGCCAGCAGTTTTGGTGTGGGGTACCAAGAGACCCAGTACTTC
v_call: TRBV28
clone_size: many
j_call: TRBJ2-5
d_call: .

cdr3_aa: CASSYSIGGYPNSPLHF
cdr3_nt: TGTGCCAGCAGTTACTCGATAGGGGGCTACCCGAATTCACCCCTCCACTTT
v_call: TRBV6-5
clone_size: many
j_call: TRBJ1-6
d_call: TRBD1

cdr3_aa: CASSLLRGSGGTDTQYF
cdr3_nt: TGTGCCAGCAGCCTCTTAAGGGGTAGCGGGGGCACAGATACGCAGTATTTT
v_call: TRBV14
clone_size: .
j_call: TRBJ2-3
d_call: TRBD2

cdr3_aa: CASTGTALSYEQYF
cdr3_nt: TGTGCCAGCACCGGGACAGCACTCTCCTACGAGCAGTACTTC
v_call: TRBV2
clone_size: .
j_call: TRBJ2-7
d_call: TRBD1

cdr3_aa: CASSLFGGTAYNEQFF
cdr3_nt: TGTGCCAGCAGCTTATTCGGGGGCACCGCCTACAATGAGCAGTTCTTC
v_call: TRBV7-3
clone_size: .
j_call: TRBJ2-1
d_call: .

cdr3_aa: CASSLEALSGNTIYF
cdr3_nt: TGTGCCAGCAGCTTAGAGGCTCTCTCTGGAAACACCATATATTTT
v_call: TRBV7-2
clone_size: many
j_call: TRBJ1-3
d_call: .

cdr3_aa: CASSPKSHSTDTQYF
cdr3_nt: TGCGCCAGCAGTCCCAAGTCTCATAGCACAGATACGCAGTATTTT
v_call: TRBV23-1
clone_size: .
j_call: TRBJ2-3
d_call: .

cdr3_aa: CASSLTLAAFTETQYF
cdr3_nt: TGTGCCAGCAGCTTAACCCTAGCGGCCTTTACAGAGACCCAGTACTTC
v_call: TRBV7-2
clone_size: many
j_call: TRBJ2-5
d_call: TRBD2

cdr3_aa: CAIRRTGELFF
cdr3_nt: TGTGCCATCAGACGAACCGGGGAGCTGTTTTTT
v_call: TRBV10-3
clone_size: many
j_call: TRBJ2-2
d_call: .

cdr3_aa: CSARRGTVNYNSPLHF
cdr3_nt: TGCAGTGCTAGGCGGGGGACCGTTAACTATAATTCACCCCTCCACTTT
v_call: TRBV20-1
clone_size: .
j_call: TRBJ1-6
d_call: .

cdr3_aa: CSARDGGKNTGELFF
cdr3_nt: TGCAGTGCTAGAGATGGCGGGAAGAACACCGGGGAGCTGTTTTTT
v_call: TRBV20-1
clone_size: few
j_call: TRBJ2-2
d_call: .

cdr3_aa: CAGGPSNSPLHF
cdr3_nt: TGTGCCGGGGGACCGAGTAATTCACCCCTCCACTTT
v_call: TRBV6-6
clone_size: .
j_call: TRBJ1-6
d_call: .

cdr3_aa: CASSSDGLSNQPQHF
cdr3_nt: TGTGCCAGCAGTTCGGACGGATTAAGCAATCAGCCCCAGCATTTT
v_call: TRBV12-3/TRBV12-4
clone_size: many
j_call: TRBJ1-5
d_call: .

cdr3_aa: CVSSFRRQAGETQYF
cdr3_nt: TGTGTTAGCAGCTTCAGACGACAGGCTGGAGAGACCCAGTACTTC
v_call: TRBV7-2
clone_size: .
j_call: TRBJ2-5
d_call: .

cdr3_aa: CSAFPPGQGKETQYF
cdr3_nt: TGCAGTGCTTTCCCCCCGGGACAGGGTAAAGAGACCCAGTACTTC
v_call: TRBV20-1
clone_size: many
j_call: TRBJ2-5
d_call: TRBD1

cdr3_aa: CASSSIGLAGLDEQFF
cdr3_nt: TGTGCCAGCAGCTCTATTGGACTAGCGGGGCTGGATGAGCAGTTCTTC
v_call: TRBV27
clone_size: .
j_call: TRBJ2-1
d_call: TRBD2

cdr3_aa: CSARPVNRGNTEAFF
cdr3_nt: TGCAGTGCTAGGCCCGTGAACAGGGGGAACACTGAAGCTTTCTTT
v_call: TRBV20-1
clone_size: many
j_call: TRBJ1-1
d_call: TRBD1

cdr3_aa: CASRGGGGNEQFF
cdr3_nt: TGTGCCAGCAGAGGCGGGGGGGGCAATGAGCAGTTCTTC
v_call: TRBV6-2/TRBV6-3
clone_size: .
j_call: TRBJ2-1
d_call: TRBD2

cdr3_aa: CASSGGSEQYF
cdr3_nt: TGTGCCAGCAGTGGGGGGTCCGAGCAGTACTTC
v_call: TRBV2
clone_size: many
j_call: TRBJ2-7
d_call: .

cdr3_aa: CSVPFNTEAFF
cdr3_nt: TGCAGCGTTCCTTTTAACACTGAAGCTTTCTTT
v_call: TRBV29-1
clone_size: many
j_call: TRBJ1-1
d_call: .

cdr3_aa: CASSLYGGSTDTQYF
cdr3_nt: TGTGCCAGCAGTTTATACGGGGGCTCCACAGATACGCAGTATTTT
v_call: TRBV12-3/TRBV12-4
clone_size: .
j_call: TRBJ2-3
d_call: .

cdr3_aa: CASSRPTGENTEAFF
cdr3_nt: TGTGCCAGCAGCCGTCCGACAGGGGAGAACACTGAAGCTTTCTTT
v_call: TRBV14
clone_size: .
j_call: TRBJ1-1
d_call: TRBD1

cdr3_aa: CASSSGSTEAFF
cdr3_nt: TGTGCCAGCAGCTCAGGGTCGACTGAAGCTTTCTTT
v_call: TRBV7-8
clone_size: many
j_call: TRBJ1-1
d_call: .

cdr3_aa: CASSLARQETQYF
cdr3_nt: TGTGCCAGCAGCTTAGCGAGGCAAGAGACCCAGTACTTC
v_call: TRBV7-2
clone_size: many
j_call: TRBJ2-5
d_call: .

cdr3_aa: CASNKRQGEGGYTF
cdr3_nt: TGCGCCAGCAATAAACGACAGGGCGAAGGCGGCTACACCTTC
v_call: TRBV23-1
clone_size: few
j_call: TRBJ1-2
d_call: TRBD1

cdr3_aa: CASSYEGGSEQYF
cdr3_nt: TGTGCCAGCAGTTACGAGGGTGGGAGCGAGCAGTACTTC
v_call: TRBV6-5
clone_size: .
j_call: TRBJ2-7
d_call: .

cdr3_aa: CASIPEGQETQYF
cdr3_nt: TGTGCCAGCATCCCCGAGGGACAAGAGACCCAGTACTTC
v_call: TRBV12-3/TRBV12-4
clone_size: many
j_call: TRBJ2-5
d_call: .

cdr3_aa: CASSSRIAGGGYTF
cdr3_nt: TGTGCCAGCAGCTCCAGGATAGCGGGGGGTGGCTACACCTTC
v_call: TRBV7-2
clone_size: many
j_call: TRBJ1-2
d_call: .

cdr3_aa: CASSGLGGGGKSEQYF
cdr3_nt: TGTGCCAGCAGCGGGTTAGGAGGAGGGGGCAAGAGCGAGCAGTACTTC
v_call: TRBV11-2
clone_size: many
j_call: TRBJ2-7
d_call: .

cdr3_aa: CASSYMPTTGEWSQPQHF
cdr3_nt: TGTGCCAGCAGTTACATGCCAACGACAGGGGAATGGAGTCAGCCCCAGCATTTT
v_call: TRBV6-2/TRBV6-3
clone_size: many
j_call: TRBJ1-5
d_call: TRBD1

cdr3_aa: CASSFPGGYQETQYF
cdr3_nt: TGTGCCAGCAGCTTTCCAGGGGGCTACCAAGAGACCCAGTACTTC
v_call: TRBV11-2
clone_size: many
j_call: TRBJ2-5
d_call: TRBD1

cdr3_aa: CSAMDRGSSTGELFF
cdr3_nt: TGCAGTGCCATGGACAGGGGCTCAAGCACCGGGGAGCTGTTTTTT
v_call: TRBV20-1
clone_size: .
j_call: TRBJ2-2
d_call: TRBD1

cdr3_aa: CASSQDIARKEKLFF
cdr3_nt: TGCGCCAGCAGCCAAGATATCGCCCGCAAAGAAAAACTGTTTTTT
v_call: TRBV4-3
clone_size: .
j_call: TRBJ1-4
d_call: .

cdr3_aa: CSVVRTGNYEQYF
cdr3_nt: TGCAGCGTTGTTAGGACAGGGAACTACGAGCAGTACTTC
v_call: TRBV29-1
clone_size: few
j_call: TRBJ2-7
d_call: TRBD1

cdr3_aa: CASSPWMGNTEAFF
cdr3_nt: TGTGCCAGCAGCCCGTGGATGGGCAACACTGAAGCTTTCTTT
v_call: TRBV7-2
clone_size: many
j_call: TRBJ1-1
d_call: .

cdr3_aa: CASSQDRGGGYYGYTF
cdr3_nt: TGTGCCAGCAGCCAAGATCGAGGGGGCGGGTACTATGGCTACACCTTC
v_call: TRBV4-2
clone_size: many
j_call: TRBJ1-2
d_call: TRBD1

cdr3_aa: CASSLAGQTNTGELFF
cdr3_nt: TGCGCCAGCAGCTTGGCGGGACAGACGAACACCGGGGAGCTGTTTTTT
v_call: TRBV5-1
clone_size: few
j_call: TRBJ2-2
d_call: TRBD1

cdr3_aa: CASSSAPGTGHEKLFF
cdr3_nt: TGTGCCAGCAGCTCCGCCCCCGGGACAGGGCACGAAAAACTGTTTTTT
v_call: TRBV7-2
clone_size: .
j_call: TRBJ1-4
d_call: TRBD1

cdr3_aa: CASSKGLNTGELFF
cdr3_nt: TGTGCCAGCTCGAAGGGACTGAACACCGGGGAGCTGTTTTTT
v_call: TRBV6-2/TRBV6-3
clone_size: .
j_call: TRBJ2-2
d_call: .

cdr3_aa: CASRVGTTYGYTF
cdr3_nt: TGTGCCAGCAGGGTGGGGACAACCTACGGCTACACCTTC
v_call: TRBV2
clone_size: .
j_call: TRBJ1-2
d_call: .

cdr3_aa: CSVGLGAVTEAFF
cdr3_nt: TGCAGCGTTGGTTTGGGGGCAGTCACTGAAGCTTTCTTT
v_call: TRBV29-1
clone_size: many
j_call: TRBJ1-1
d_call: .

cdr3_aa: CASSFADTMNTEAFF
cdr3_nt: TGTGCCAGCAGCTTCGCGGACACAATGAACACTGAAGCTTTCTTT
v_call: TRBV7-8
clone_size: many
j_call: TRBJ1-1
d_call: .

cdr3_aa: CSARGWHYNTEAFF
cdr3_nt: TGCAGTGCTAGAGGGTGGCATTACAACACTGAAGCTTTCTTT
v_call: TRBV20-1
clone_size: many
j_call: TRBJ1-1
d_call: .

cdr3_aa: CASSWRGENIQYF
cdr3_nt: TGTGCCAGCAGCTGGCGGGGTGAAAACATTCAGTACTTC
v_call: TRBV7-2
clone_size: .
j_call: TRBJ2-4
d_call: .

cdr3_aa: CASSDGPGDEQYF
cdr3_nt: TGTGCCAGTAGTGACGGCCCAGGGGACGAGCAGTACTTC
v_call: TRBV19
clone_size: many
j_call: TRBJ2-7
d_call: .

cdr3_aa: CASSPRLAGAGELFF
cdr3_nt: TGTGCCAGCAGCCCCCGACTAGCTGGGGCCGGGGAGCTGTTTTTT
v_call: TRBV7-2
clone_size: many
j_call: TRBJ2-2
d_call: TRBD2

cdr3_aa: CSVKGDRGRNGNYGYTF
cdr3_nt: TGCAGCGTTAAGGGGGACAGGGGACGGAATGGTAACTATGGCTACACCTTC
v_call: TRBV29-1
clone_size: many
j_call: TRBJ1-2
d_call: TRBD1

cdr3_aa: CASSLRPSGEQYF
cdr3_nt: TGCGCCAGCAGCTTGCGGCCTAGCGGCGAGCAGTACTTC
v_call: TRBV5-1
clone_size: many
j_call: TRBJ2-7
d_call: TRBD2

cdr3_aa: CASSFPSGTGTRRSTGELFF
cdr3_nt: TGTGCCAGCAGCTTTCCTTCCGGGACAGGGACCCGACGGAGCACCGGGGAGCTGTTTTTT
v_call: TRBV7-2
clone_size: many
j_call: TRBJ2-2
d_call: TRBD1

cdr3_aa: CASSANQPQHF
cdr3_nt: TGTGCCAGCAGTGCTAATCAGCCCCAGCATTTT
v_call: TRBV9
clone_size: few
j_call: TRBJ1-5
d_call: .

cdr3_aa: CASSEYSWGNEQFF
cdr3_nt: TGTGCCAGCAGTGAATATTCCTGGGGCAATGAGCAGTTCTTC
v_call: TRBV2
clone_size: .
j_call: TRBJ2-1
d_call: .

cdr3_aa: CACSTLTRHNEQFF
cdr3_nt: TGCGCCTGCAGCACCCTTACTAGACACAATGAGCAGTTTTTC
v_call: TRBV5-1
clone_size: .
j_call: TRBJ2-1
d_call: .